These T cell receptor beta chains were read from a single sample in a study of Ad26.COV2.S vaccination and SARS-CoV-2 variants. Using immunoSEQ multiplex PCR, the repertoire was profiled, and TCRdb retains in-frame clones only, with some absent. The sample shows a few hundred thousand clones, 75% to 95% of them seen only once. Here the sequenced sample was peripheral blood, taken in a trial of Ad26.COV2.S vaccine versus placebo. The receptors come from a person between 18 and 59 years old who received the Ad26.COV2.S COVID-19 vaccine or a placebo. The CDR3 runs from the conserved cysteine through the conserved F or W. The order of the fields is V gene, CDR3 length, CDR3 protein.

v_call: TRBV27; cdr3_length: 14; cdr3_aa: CASSLTGQVWSAFF
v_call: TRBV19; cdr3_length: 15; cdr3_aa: CASSTPGQSRQPQHF
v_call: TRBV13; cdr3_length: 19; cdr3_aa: CASSYREFDRAPFGTEAFF
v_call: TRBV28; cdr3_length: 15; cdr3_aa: CASSSDRSSYNEQFF
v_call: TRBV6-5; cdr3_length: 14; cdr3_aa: CASSTIDGNTEAFF
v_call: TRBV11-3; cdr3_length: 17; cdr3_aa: CASSFFTGTPVPYEQYF
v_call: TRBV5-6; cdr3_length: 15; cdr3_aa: CASSPDRGPQETQYF
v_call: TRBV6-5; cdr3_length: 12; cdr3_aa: CASSNPGGEQYF
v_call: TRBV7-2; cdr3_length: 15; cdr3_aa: CASSLDRGPAYEQYF
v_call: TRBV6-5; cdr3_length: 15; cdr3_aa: CASSSGHGSNQPQHF
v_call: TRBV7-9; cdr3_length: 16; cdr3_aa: CASSLQTSGLSYEQYF
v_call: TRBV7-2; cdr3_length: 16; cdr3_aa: CASSSQRDRANYGYTF
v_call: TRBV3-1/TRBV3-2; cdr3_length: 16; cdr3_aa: CASSPNWDRGQETQYF